This T cell receptor (beta chain) was profiled in a study of cytomegalovirus exposure and HLA in healthy donors. Findings and caveats of the study: In a later analysis, compared with equally common non-associated chains, HLA-associated beta chains were more expanded. Among TCR beta chains, those listed as cytomegalovirus-associated numbered under 200.

Regarding this clone: As yet, its antigen is unknown.

The CDR3 contains 13 residues. CDR1 is MDHEN and CDR2 is SYDVKM in the germline V gene. V shed 2 bases and J shed 7 bases, with 11 bases lying between them. Use of 60 Vbeta and 13 Jbeta primers characterized the PCR. Profiled with immunoSEQ multiplex PCR; TCRdb holds only in-frame clones, not every one. Altogether 180,000 or so clones are present, 55% to 65% being singletons, with the ten largest covering roughly 2.9%. This TCR derives from a man aged 40-49 years in good health and CMV-seronegative. Material for sequencing was PBMCs. V usage is TRBV28 and J usage is TRBJ1-2, with TRBD1 as a possible D gene (5 bases). CDR3 in DNA: TGTGCCAGCAGTTTACAGGGAAGTGTTGGCTACACCTTC. Its protein is CASSLQGSVGYTF.